This TCR beta chain appears in the sequencing data of a study of blood T cell repertoires in COVID-19. Study details: Sites in the United States, Italy and Spain provided acute and convalescent COVID-19 samples. T cells, B-cell-depleted T cells, or PBMCs supplied cDNA or gDNA.

In the original processing: Amplified reference gene primers provided the basis for estimating nucleated cell counts. Generated by immunoSEQ multiplex PCR, the TCRdb table keeps only in-frame clones and is missing some. That table furnishes V, J and clone size, whereas the DNA furnished D and trimming. The top ten hold about 1.6% of the sample, which has 440,000 or so clones, 89% seen once. Seattle cases were enrolled at active infection and followed longitudinally. This receptor was identified in a woman aged 40-49 years with COVID-19, enrolled during active disease. The sequenced material came from peripheral blood.

The CDR3 bases are TGTGCCAGCTCACCAATTAGGACTGACGGGGAAGATACGCAGTATTTT. Translating it yields CASSPIRTDGEDTQYF. The rearrangement joins TRBV18 to TRBJ2-3; weak D call: TRBD2 (5 bases). This CDR3 spans 16 amino acids. Trimming pared 2 bases from V and 5 bases from J, leaving 17 bases between. Germline CDR1 and CDR2: KGHSH and LQKENI.